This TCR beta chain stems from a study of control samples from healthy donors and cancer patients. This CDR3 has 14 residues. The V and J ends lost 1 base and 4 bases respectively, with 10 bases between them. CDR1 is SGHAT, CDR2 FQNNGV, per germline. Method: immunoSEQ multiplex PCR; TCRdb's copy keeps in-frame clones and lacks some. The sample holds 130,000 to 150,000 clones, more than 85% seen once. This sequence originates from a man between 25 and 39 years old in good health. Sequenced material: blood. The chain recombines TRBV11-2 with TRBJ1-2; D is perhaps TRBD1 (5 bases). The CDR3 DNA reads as TGTGCCAGCAGCTTAGCAGGGCAGAGCTATGGCTACACCTTC. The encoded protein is CASSLAGQSYGYTF.